The 24 T cell receptor beta chains in this list originate from one sample, sequenced in a study of shared clonotypes between healthy human individuals. TCRdb keeps only in-frame clones here, not all; method: immunoSEQ multiplex PCR. The table has about 2.1 million clones, 93% seen once. Naive CD8 cells comprised CD45RO-negative, CCR7-positively selected cells, excluding terminally differentiated effector memory CD45RA+ cells. Sequences were obtained from naive CD8+ T cells from PBMCs. These receptors originate from a young man in good health. Some clones in this sample may be carry-over from other donors' samples.

This clone was detected only a few times. The chain combines TRBV7-9 with TRBJ1-5, with D possibly being TRBD1 (6 bases). The germline V gene encodes CDR1 SEHNR and CDR2 FQNEAQ (reference sequence). The CDR3 is 14 amino acids. V was clipped by 10 bases and J by 1 base, with 14 bases between them. CDR3 residues: CATTQGGSNQPQHF. The CDR3 region has the DNA TGTGCCACTACACAGGGAGGGAGCAATCAGCCCCAGCATTTT.

J is TRBJ2-1 and V is TRBV6-5; 8 bases line up with TRBD2. V gave up 6 bases and J gave up 10 bases; unmatched junction bases: 11. The germline gives CDR1 MNHEY, CDR2 SVGAGI. The length of the CDR3 is 14 residues. The DNA of the CDR3 is TGTGCCAGCAGCTGGAATGGGCGGGAGGAAGAGCAGTTCTTC. Translation gives CASSWNGREEEQFF.

This clone was seen a single time. This sequence joins TRBV4-2 and TRBJ2-3; tentative D call: TRBD2 (5 bases). The germline V gene has CDR1 LGHNA and CDR2 YNFKEQ. V was clipped by 2 bases and J by 10 bases, with 19 bases between them. The CDR3 consists of 15 residues. In nucleotides, the CDR3 is TGTGCCAGCAGCCAACTCATTGGACTCGACCCCGCGCAGTATTTT. Translating gives CASSQLIGLDPAQYF.

The chain links TRBV4-1 to TRBJ2-1, with 8 bases identical to TRBD2. The CDR3 is made up of 16 amino acids. Trimming cost V 4 bases and J 4 bases; bases outside gene matches: 9. Germline CDR1 reads MGHRA; CDR2 reads YSYEKL. CDR3 nucleotide sequence: TGCGCCAGCAGCCCTACCGGGACTAGTGATTACAATGAGCAGTTCTTC. Its translation is CASSPTGTSDYNEQFF.

The CDR3 here is CASQGGTGRIRETQYF. As DNA, the CDR3 is TGTGCCAGCCAGGGGGGGACGGGGAGGATCCGAGAGACCCAGTACTTC. The chain recombines TRBV28 with TRBJ2-5; TRBD1 or TRBD2 may be the D gene (7 bases each). The CDR3 covers 16 residues. V was cut by 8 bases and J by 4 bases, with 23 bases left in between. Looked up from germline, CDR1 is MDHEN and CDR2 is SYDVKM.

J is TRBJ2-7 and V is TRBV11-1; TRBD2 is a possible D gene (7 bases). Germline loops: CDR1 SGHAT, CDR2 FQDESV (reference sequence). The length of the CDR3 is 17 residues. V lost 2 bases to trimming and J lost 3 bases, with 20 bases between them. The CDR3 reads CASSLPRGGSINYEQYF. In nucleotides, the CDR3 is TGTGCCAGCAGCTTACCCAGGGGCGGGAGTATTAACTACGAGCAGTACTTC.

V gene TRBV7-9 combines with J gene TRBJ2-7; D is perhaps TRBD1 (5 bases). Germline loops: CDR1 SEHNR, CDR2 FQNEAQ (reference sequence). V lost 3 bases and J lost 4, with 10 bases in between. CDR3 length: 13 residues. The CDR3 spells CASSFQGNYEQYF. The DNA of the CDR3 is TGTGCCAGCAGCTTTCAGGGCAATTACGAGCAGTACTTC. The full variable domain, completed using reference TRBV7-9 and TRBJ2-7, is DTGVSQNPRHKITKRGQNVTFRCDPISEHNRLYWYRQTLGQGPEFLTYFQNEAQLEKSRLLSDRFSAERPKGSFSTLEIQRTEQGDSAMYLCASSFQGNYEQYFGPGTRLTVT.

This chain uses TRBV11-2 with TRBJ2-3; possible D gene TRBD1, 5 bases. The V end lost 1 base, the J end lost 6 bases, and 14 bases lay between the germline ends. The germline gives CDR1 SGHAT, CDR2 FQNNGV. This CDR3 is built from 15 residues. DNA for the CDR3: TGTGCCAGCAGCTTAGGGGGCAACCCTTTGGATACGCAGTATTTT. This encodes CASSLGGNPLDTQYF.

The chain combines TRBV6-5 with TRBJ2-1; TRBD2 matches 7 bases. This CDR3 comprises 15 residues. The J segment lost 5 bases and the V segment lost 6 bases, leaving 10 bases of the junction unmatched. Germline V gene lookup returns CDR1 MNHEY and CDR2 SVGAGI. The CDR3: CASSPPSGVHNEQFF. CDR3 in DNA: TGTGCCAGCAGCCCCCCTAGCGGAGTTCACAATGAGCAGTTCTTC.

This clone was seen just once. The chain combines TRBV27 with TRBJ2-7, with TRBD2 identical over 11 bases. J gave up 4 bases and V 5 bases, and 7 bases lay outside the gene matches. The CDR3 consists of 15 residues. Germline V CDR1 and CDR2: MNHEY, SMNVEV (reference sequence). In nucleotides, the CDR3 is TGTGCCAGCAGTCCACTAGCGGGAGTAGCATACGAGCAGTACTTC. Encoded protein: CASSPLAGVAYEQYF.

V is TRBV7-8 and J is TRBJ1-5; 8 nucleotides line up with TRBD1. CDR1 and CDR2 from the germline V gene are SGHVS and FQNEAQ. J lost 11 bases, V lost 5 bases, and 5 bases had no gene match. The CDR3 is made up of 12 amino acids. CDR3 sequence: CASSRQTGAQHF. Written as DNA, the CDR3 is TGTGCCAGCAGCCGTCAGACAGGGGCCCAGCATTTT.

As for this clone: This specimen includes other DNA sequences encoding the same CDR3. The V call is TRBV28, the J call TRBJ1-2; the D gene is possibly TRBD1 (6 bases). V was pared by 4 bases and J by 7 bases, with 13 bases between. The germline V gene encodes CDR1 MDHEN and CDR2 SYDVKM. CDR3 length equals 13 residues. The CDR3 loop reads CASSSPRGVGYTF. The CDR3 region has the DNA TGTGCCAGCAGTTCCCCCAGGGGTGTTGGCTACACCTTC.

The rearrangement joins TRBV4-2 to TRBJ2-2, with unresolved D. CDR1 is LGHNA, CDR2 YNFKEQ, per germline. Between the trimmed V and J ends, which lost 4 bases and 0 bases, there was a span of 12 bases. The CDR3 extends over 16 amino acids. The DNA for the CDR3 is TGTGCCAGCAGCCCGGATGGGTCTGCGAACACCGGGGAGCTGTTTTTT. Its translation: CASSPDGSANTGELFF.

About this clone: This specimen includes other DNA sequences encoding the same CDR3. The chain employs TRBV14 and TRBJ2-7, with D unclear. Germline-derived CDR1 and CDR2 are SGHDN and FVKESK. This CDR3 region has 13 residues. Trimming removed 4 bases from V and 4 bases from J, with 11 bases in between. The CDR3 protein is CASSPGLTYEQYF. CDR3 nucleotides: TGTGCCAGCAGCCCGGGCCTGACGTACGAGCAGTACTTC.

In this sample, this clone turned up a few times. This sample includes further DNA sequences coding for the same CDR3. V gene TRBV29-1 combines with J gene TRBJ1-1; no reliable D call. Germline V gene data show CDR1 as SQVTM and CDR2 as ANQGSEA. The length of the CDR3 is 12 residues. V shed 1 base and J shed 1 base, with 4 bases lying between them. The CDR3 DNA follows: TGCAGCGTTGAAGGGGGGAACACTGAAGCTTTCTTT. Encoded protein: CSVEGGNTEAFF.

The J gene is TRBJ2-4, the V gene TRBV7-9; TRBD2 matches at 10 bases. V lost 5 bases and J lost 8; bases outside the gene matches: 18. CDR1 and CDR2 (germline): SEHNR, FQNEAQ (reference sequence). This CDR3 has 18 amino acids. Here the CDR3 DNA reads TGTGCCAGCAGCGATAGGATGTCAGCGGGAGGGAGCAAGGACATTCAGTACTTC. Protein sequence: CASSDRMSAGGSKDIQYF. Full variable domain (outside the CDR3, taken from reference TRBV7-9 and TRBJ2-4): DTGVSQNPRHKITKRGQNVTFRCDPISEHNRLYWYRQTLGQGPEFLTYFQNEAQLEKSRLLSDRFSAERPKGSFSTLEIQRTEQGDSAMYLCASSDRMSAGGSKDIQYFGAGTRLSVL.

The chain joins TRBV15 to TRBJ1-1; no definite D call. V gave up 3 bases and J gave up 7 bases, with 9 bases separating them. The V gene's germline CDR1 is LNHNV and CDR2 YYDKDF (reference sequence). CDR3 length: 12 amino acids. The CDR3 reads CATSRWGSEAFF. Written as DNA, the CDR3 is TGTGCCACCAGCAGGTGGGGAAGTGAAGCTTTCTTT.

The chain uses TRBV27 and TRBJ2-3; 10 bases are a match to TRBD2. With V trimmed by 5 bases and J by 6 bases, 8 bases remained unmatched. The CDR3 consists of 15 residues. Looked up from germline, CDR1 is MNHEY and CDR2 is SMNVEV (reference sequence). CDR3 coding DNA: TGTGCCAGCAGTATTATAGCGGGAGGCTTTGATACGCAGTATTTT. This codes for CASSIIAGGFDTQYF.

This clone appeared a single time. The V and J genes are TRBV5-1 and TRBJ2-3, with 12 bases fitting TRBD1. CDR3 length: 18 amino acids. The junction had 10 bases not matched to a gene; V was cut back by 1 base and J by 4 bases. Looked up from germline, CDR1 is SGHRS and CDR2 is YFSETQ. CDR3 sequence: CASSLTPGGQGAADTQYF. Written as DNA, the CDR3 is TGCGCCAGCAGCTTGACCCCCGGGGGACAGGGGGCCGCAGATACGCAGTATTTT.

V is TRBV9 and J is TRBJ2-1; TRBD2 matches at 11 bases. The CDR3 has 15 residues. Germline CDR1 SGDLS, CDR2 YYNGEE. The V segment lost 0 bases and the J segment 6 bases; nucleotides outside the gene matches: 2. The CDR3 sequence: CASSVDGTSGNEQFF. CDR3 DNA sequence: TGTGCCAGCAGCGTAGATGGGACTAGCGGCAATGAGCAGTTCTTC. Filled out from reference TRBV9 and TRBJ2-1, the complete variable domain reads DSGVTQTPKHLITATGQRVTLRCSPRSGDLSVYWYQQSLDQGLQFLIQYYNGEERAKGNILERFSAQQFPDLHSELNLSSLELGDSALYFCASSVDGTSGNEQFFGPGTRLTVL.

The genes are TRBV27 and TRBJ2-7, with D uncertain. The length of the CDR3 is 15 residues. The V gene's germline CDR1 is MNHEY and CDR2 SMNVEV (reference sequence). Trimming shortened V by 0 bases and J by 3 bases, and 12 bases separated the two germline ends. This CDR3 reads CASSLSDRVGYEQYF. The CDR3 nucleotides read TGTGCCAGCAGTTTATCCGATCGGGTGGGCTACGAGCAGTACTTC.

The chain carries TRBV29-1 and TRBJ1-2; D ambiguous. Trimming removed 5 bases from V and 5 bases from J, with 15 bases in between. The germline CDR1 and CDR2 sequences are SQVTM and ANQGSEA. The CDR3 covers 13 residues. CDR3 sequence reads: CSVPALLGYGYTF. In nucleotides, the CDR3 is TGCAGCGTTCCGGCCCTTCTTGGGTATGGCTACACCTTC.

The rearrangement uses TRBV19 and TRBJ2-6, with 10 bases that match TRBD1. V was pared by 6 bases and J by 0 bases, with 5 bases of the junction left unmatched. CDR1 LNHDA and CDR2 SQIVND come from the germline V gene (reference sequence). The CDR3 has 17 residues. The CDR3 protein is CASRLGQGTSGANVLTF. DNA of the CDR3: TGTGCCAGTAGGTTGGGACAGGGGACCTCTGGGGCCAACGTCCTGACTTTC.

This clone was detected only once. This chain connects TRBV19 to TRBJ2-7, with D perhaps being TRBD1 or TRBD2 (5 bases each). This CDR3 is 15 amino acids long. CDR1 LNHDA and CDR2 SQIVND come from the germline V gene (reference sequence). V was cut by 0 bases and J by 6 bases, with 15 bases left in between. The CDR3: CASSIDVGELGEQYF. CDR3 DNA: TGTGCCAGTAGTATAGATGTAGGGGAGTTGGGCGAGCAGTACTTC.